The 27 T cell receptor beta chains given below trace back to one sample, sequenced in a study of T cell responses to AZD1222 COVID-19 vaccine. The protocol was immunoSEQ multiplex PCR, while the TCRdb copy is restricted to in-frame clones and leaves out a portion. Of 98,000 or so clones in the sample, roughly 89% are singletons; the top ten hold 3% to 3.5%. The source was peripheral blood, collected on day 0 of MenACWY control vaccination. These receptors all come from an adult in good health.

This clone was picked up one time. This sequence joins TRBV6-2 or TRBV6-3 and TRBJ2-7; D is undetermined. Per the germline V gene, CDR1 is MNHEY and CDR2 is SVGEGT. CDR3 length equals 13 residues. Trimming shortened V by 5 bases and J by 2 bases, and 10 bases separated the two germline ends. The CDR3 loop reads CASSDLRPYEQYF. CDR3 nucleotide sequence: TGTGCCAGCAGTGACCTCCGGCCCTACGAGCAGTACTTC.

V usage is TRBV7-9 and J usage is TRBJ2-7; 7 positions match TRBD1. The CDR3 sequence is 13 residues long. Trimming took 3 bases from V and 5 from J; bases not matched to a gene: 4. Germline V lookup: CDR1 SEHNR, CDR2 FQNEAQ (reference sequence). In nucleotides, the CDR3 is TGTGCCAGCAGCTTCCGGGGACAGCACGAGCAGTACTTC. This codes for CASSFRGQHEQYF.

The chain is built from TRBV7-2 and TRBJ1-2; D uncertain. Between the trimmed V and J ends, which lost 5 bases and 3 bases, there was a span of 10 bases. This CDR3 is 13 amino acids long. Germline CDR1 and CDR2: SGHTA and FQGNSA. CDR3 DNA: TGTGCCAGCAGCCTAGGGTGGGACTATGGCTACACCTTC. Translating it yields CASSLGWDYGYTF.

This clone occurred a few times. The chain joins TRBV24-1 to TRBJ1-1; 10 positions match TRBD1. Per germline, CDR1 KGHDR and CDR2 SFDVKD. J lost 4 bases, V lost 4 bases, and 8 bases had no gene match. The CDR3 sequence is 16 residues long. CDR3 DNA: TGTGCCACCAGTGACCTGGGACAGGGGAAGGGCACTGAAGCTTTCTTT. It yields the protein CATSDLGQGKGTEAFF.

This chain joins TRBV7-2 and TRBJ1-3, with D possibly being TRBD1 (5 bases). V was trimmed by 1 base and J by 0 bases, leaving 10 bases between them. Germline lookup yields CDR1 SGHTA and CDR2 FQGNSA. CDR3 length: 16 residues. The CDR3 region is CASSLGRQTSGNTIYF. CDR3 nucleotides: TGTGCCAGCAGCTTAGGTCGACAGACCTCTGGAAACACCATATATTTT.

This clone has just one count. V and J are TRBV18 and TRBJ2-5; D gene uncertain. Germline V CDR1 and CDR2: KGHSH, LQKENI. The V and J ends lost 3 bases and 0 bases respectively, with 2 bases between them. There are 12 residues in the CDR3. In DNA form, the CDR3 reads TGTGCCAGCTCACCCTACCAAGAGACCCAGTACTTC. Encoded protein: CASSPYQETQYF.

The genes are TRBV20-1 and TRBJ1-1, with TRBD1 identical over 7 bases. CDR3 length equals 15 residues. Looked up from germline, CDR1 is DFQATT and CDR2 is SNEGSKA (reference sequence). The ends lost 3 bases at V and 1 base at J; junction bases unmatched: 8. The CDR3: CSASGRGHENTEAFF. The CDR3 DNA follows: TGCAGTGCTAGTGGAAGGGGGCACGAGAACACTGAAGCTTTCTTT.

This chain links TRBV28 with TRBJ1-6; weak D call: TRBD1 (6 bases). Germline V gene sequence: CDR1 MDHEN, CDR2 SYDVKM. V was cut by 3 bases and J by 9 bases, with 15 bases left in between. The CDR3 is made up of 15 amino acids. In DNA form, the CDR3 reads TGTGCCAGCAGTTTCAAAGACAGGCCGCGTTCACCCCTCCACTTT. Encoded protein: CASSFKDRPRSPLHF.

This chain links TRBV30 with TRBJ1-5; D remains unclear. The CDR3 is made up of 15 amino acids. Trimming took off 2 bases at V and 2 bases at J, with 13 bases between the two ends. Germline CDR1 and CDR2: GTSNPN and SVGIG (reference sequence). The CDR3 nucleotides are TGTGCCTGGAGTAGGCTGGAGCACGGCAATCAGCCCCAGCATTTT. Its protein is CAWSRLEHGNQPQHF.

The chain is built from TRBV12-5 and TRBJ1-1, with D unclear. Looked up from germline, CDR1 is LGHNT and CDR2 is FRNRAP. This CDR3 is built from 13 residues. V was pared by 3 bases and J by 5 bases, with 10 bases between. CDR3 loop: CASGFLTSTEAFF. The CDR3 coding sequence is TGTGCTAGTGGTTTTTTGACGTCAACTGAAGCTTTCTTT. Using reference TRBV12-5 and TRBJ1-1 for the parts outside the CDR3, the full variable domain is DARVTQTPRHKVTEMGQEVTMRCQPILGHNTVFWYRQTMMQGLELLAYFRNRAPLDDSGMPKDRFSAEMPDATLATLKIQPSEPRDSAVYFCASGFLTSTEAFFGQGTRLTVV.

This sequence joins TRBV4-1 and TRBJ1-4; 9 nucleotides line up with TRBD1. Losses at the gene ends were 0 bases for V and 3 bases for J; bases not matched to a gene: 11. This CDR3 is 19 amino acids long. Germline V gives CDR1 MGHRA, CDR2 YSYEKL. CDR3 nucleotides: TGCGCCAGCAGCCAAGATGGTTGGGACAGGGCGGCAGCTAATGAAAAACTGTTTTTT. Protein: CASSQDGWDRAAANEKLFF.

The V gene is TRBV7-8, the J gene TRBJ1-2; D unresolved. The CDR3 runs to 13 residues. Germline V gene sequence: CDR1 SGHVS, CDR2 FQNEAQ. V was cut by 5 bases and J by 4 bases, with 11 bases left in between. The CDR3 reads CASSVDRAYGYTF. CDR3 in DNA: TGTGCCAGCAGCGTGGACCGAGCCTATGGCTACACCTTC.

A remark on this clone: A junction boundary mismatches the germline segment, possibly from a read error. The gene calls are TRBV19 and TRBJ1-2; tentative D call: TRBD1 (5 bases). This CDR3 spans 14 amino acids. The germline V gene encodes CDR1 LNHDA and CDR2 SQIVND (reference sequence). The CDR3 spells CASSIWGRNSGYTF. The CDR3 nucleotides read TGTGCCAGTAGTATATGGGGACGGAACTCTGGCTACACCTTC.

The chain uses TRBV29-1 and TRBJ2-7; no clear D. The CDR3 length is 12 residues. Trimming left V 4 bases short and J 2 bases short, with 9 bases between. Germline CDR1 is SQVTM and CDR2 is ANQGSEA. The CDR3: CSVGVVTYEQYF. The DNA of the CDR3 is TGCAGCGTTGGGGTCGTCACCTACGAGCAGTACTTC.

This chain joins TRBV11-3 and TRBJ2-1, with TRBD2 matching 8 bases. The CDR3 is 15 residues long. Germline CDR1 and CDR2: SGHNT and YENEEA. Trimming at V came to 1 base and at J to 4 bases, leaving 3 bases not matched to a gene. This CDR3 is CASSLVAGRYNEQFF. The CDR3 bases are TGTGCCAGCAGCTTAGTAGCGGGGCGATACAATGAGCAGTTCTTC.

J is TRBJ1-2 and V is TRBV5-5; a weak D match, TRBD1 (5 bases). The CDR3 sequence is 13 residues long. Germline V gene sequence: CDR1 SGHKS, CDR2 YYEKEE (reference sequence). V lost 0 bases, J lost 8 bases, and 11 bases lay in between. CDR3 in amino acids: CASSLAAGGGYTF. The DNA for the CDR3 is TGTGCCAGCAGCTTGGCGGCGGGGGGAGGCTACACCTTC.

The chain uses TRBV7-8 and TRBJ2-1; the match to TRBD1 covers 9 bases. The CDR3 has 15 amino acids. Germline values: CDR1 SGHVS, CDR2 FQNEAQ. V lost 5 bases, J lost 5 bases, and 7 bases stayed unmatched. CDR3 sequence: CASSPGTGLNNEQFF. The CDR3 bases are TGTGCCAGCAGCCCAGGGACAGGGTTGAACAATGAGCAGTTCTTC.

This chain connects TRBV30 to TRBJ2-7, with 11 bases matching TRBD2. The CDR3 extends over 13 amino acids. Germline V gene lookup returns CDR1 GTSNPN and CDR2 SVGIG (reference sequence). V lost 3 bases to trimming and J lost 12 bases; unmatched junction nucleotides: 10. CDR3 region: CAWREGLAVHLYF. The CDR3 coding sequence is TGTGCCTGGAGAGAGGGACTAGCGGTGCATCTGTACTTC.

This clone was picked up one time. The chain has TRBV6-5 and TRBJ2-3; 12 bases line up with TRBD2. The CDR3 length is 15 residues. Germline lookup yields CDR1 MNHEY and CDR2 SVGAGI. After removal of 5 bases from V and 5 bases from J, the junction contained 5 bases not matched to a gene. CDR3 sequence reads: CASSRLAGEGDTQYF. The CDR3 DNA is TGTGCCAGCAGTCGACTAGCGGGGGAAGGAGATACGCAGTATTTT.

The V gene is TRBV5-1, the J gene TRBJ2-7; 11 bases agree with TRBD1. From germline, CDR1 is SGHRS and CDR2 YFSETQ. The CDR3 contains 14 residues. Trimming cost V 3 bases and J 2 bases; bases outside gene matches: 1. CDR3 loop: CASSSGQGAYEQYF. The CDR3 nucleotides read TGCGCCAGCAGCTCGGGACAGGGGGCCTACGAGCAGTACTTC.

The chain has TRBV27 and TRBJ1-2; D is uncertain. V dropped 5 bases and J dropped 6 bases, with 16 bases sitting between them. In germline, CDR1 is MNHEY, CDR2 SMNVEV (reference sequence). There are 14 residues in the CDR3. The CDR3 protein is CASSSPGPHNGYTF. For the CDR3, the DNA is TGTGCCAGCAGTAGCCCCGGGCCGCACAATGGCTACACCTTC.

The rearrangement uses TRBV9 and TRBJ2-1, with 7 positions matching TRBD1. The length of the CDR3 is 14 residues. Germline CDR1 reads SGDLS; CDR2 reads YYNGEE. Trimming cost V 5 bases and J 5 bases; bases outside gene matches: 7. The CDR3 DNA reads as TGTGCCAGCAGTCGACAGGGCGACAACAATGAGCAGTTCTTC. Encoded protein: CASSRQGDNNEQFF.

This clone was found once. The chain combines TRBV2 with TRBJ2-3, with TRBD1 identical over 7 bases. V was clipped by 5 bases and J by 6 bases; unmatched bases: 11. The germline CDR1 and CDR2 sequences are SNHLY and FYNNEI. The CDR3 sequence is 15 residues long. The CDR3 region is CASSTGARGFDTQYF. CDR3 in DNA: TGTGCCAGCAGTACCGGAGCCAGGGGGTTCGATACGCAGTATTTT.

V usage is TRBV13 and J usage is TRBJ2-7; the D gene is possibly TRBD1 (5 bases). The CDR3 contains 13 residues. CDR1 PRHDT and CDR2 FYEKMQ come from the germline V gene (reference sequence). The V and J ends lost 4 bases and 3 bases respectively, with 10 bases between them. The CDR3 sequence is CASSSDKVYEQYF. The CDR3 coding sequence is TGTGCCAGCAGCTCGGACAAGGTCTACGAGCAGTACTTC. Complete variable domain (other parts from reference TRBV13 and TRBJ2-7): AAGVIQSPRHLIKEKRETATLKCYPIPRHDTVYWYQQGPGQDPQFLISFYEKMQSDKGSIPDRFSAQQFSDYHSELNMSSLELGDSALYFCASSSDKVYEQYFGPGTRLTVT.

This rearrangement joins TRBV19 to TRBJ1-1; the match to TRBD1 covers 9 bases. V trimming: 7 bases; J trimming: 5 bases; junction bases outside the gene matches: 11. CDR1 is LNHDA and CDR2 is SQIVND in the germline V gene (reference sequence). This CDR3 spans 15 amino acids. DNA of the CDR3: TGTGCCAGTACCCCCGGGACAGGGTTGAGGACTGAAGCTTTCTTT. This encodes CASTPGTGLRTEAFF.

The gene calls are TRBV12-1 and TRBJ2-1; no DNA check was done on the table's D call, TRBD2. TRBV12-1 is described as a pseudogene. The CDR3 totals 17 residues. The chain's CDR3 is CASSFAVLAGGHNEQFF. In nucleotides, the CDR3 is TGTGCCAGCAGCTTTGCTGTATTGGCGGGGGGGCATAATGAGCAGTTCTTC.

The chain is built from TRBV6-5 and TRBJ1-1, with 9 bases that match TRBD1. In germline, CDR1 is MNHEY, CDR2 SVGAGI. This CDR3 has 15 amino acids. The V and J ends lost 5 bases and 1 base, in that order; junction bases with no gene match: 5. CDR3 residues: CASSRKGQGNTEAFF. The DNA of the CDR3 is TGTGCCAGCAGTAGGAAGGGACAGGGGAACACTGAAGCTTTCTTT.